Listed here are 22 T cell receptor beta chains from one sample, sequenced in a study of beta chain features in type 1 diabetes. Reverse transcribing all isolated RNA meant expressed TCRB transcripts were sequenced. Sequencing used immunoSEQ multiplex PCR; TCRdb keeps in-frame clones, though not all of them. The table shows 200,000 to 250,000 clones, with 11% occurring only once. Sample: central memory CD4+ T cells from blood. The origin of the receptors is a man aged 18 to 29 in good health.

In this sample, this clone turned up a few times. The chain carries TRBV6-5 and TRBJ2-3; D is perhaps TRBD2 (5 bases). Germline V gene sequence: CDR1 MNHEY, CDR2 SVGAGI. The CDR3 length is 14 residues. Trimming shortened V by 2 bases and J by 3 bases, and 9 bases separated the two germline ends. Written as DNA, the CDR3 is TGTGCCAGCAGTTACAGCCGGACTACAGATACGCAGTATTTT. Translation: CASSYSRTTDTQYF.

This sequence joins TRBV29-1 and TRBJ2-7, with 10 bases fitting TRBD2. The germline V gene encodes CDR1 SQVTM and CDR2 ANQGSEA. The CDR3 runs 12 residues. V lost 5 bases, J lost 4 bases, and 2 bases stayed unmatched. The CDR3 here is CSVPGLAYEQYF. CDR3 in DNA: TGCAGCGTTCCGGGACTAGCGTACGAGCAGTACTTC.

The CDR3 loop reads CASRITATDTQYF. The CDR3 DNA sequence: TGTGCCAGCAGGATTACAGCCACAGATACGCAGTATTTT. This sequence joins TRBV6-1 and TRBJ2-3; D not resolved. The CDR3 is 13 amino acids. V was clipped by 6 bases and J by 2 bases, with 9 bases between them. CDR1 is MNHNS, CDR2 SASEGT, per germline.

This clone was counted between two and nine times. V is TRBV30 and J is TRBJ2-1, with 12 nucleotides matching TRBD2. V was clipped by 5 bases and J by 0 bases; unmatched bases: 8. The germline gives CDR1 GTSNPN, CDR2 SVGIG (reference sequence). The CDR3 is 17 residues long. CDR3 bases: TGTGCCTGGGAGGGGACTAGCGGGCTTAGCTCCTACAATGAGCAGTTCTTC. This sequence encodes CAWEGTSGLSSYNEQFF.

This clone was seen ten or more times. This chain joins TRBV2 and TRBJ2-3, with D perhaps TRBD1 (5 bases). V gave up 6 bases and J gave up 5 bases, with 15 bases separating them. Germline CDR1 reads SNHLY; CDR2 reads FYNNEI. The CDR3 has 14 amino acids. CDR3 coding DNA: TGTGCCAGCAGACTGGATCAGGGCCGAGATACGCAGTATTTT. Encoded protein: CASRLDQGRDTQYF.

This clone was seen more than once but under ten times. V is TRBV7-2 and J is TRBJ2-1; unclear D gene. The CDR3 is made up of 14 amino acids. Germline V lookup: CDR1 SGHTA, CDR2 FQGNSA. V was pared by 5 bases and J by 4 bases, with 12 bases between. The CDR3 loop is CASSPDWPYNEQFF. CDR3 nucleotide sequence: TGTGCCAGCAGCCCCGACTGGCCGTACAATGAGCAGTTCTTC. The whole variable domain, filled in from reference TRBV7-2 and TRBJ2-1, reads GAGVSQSPSNKVTEKGKDVELRCDPISGHTALYWYRQSLGQGLEFLIYFQGNSAPDKSGLPSDRFSAERTGGSVSTLTIQRTQQEDSAVYLCASSPDWPYNEQFFGPGTRLTVL.

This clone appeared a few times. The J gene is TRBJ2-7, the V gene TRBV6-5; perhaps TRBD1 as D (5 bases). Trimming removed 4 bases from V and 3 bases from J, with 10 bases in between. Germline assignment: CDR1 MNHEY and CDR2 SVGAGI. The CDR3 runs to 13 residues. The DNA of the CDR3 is TGTGCCAGCAGTTCGCGACAGAGCTACGAGCAGTACTTC. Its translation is CASSSRQSYEQYF.

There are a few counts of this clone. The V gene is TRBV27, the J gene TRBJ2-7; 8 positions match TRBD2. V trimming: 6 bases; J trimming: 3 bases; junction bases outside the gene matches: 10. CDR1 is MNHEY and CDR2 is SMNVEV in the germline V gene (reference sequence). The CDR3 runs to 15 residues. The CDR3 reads CASREWGTRSYEQYF. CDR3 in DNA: TGTGCCAGCAGGGAATGGGGGACTAGAAGCTACGAGCAGTACTTC.

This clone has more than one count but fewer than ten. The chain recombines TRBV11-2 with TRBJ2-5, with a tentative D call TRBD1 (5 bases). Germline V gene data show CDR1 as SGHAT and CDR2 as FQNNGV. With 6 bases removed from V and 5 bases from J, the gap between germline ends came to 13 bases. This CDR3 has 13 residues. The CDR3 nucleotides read TGTGCCAGCAGTTCAGGGTCCGCGGAGACCCAGTACTTC. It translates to CASSSGSAETQYF.

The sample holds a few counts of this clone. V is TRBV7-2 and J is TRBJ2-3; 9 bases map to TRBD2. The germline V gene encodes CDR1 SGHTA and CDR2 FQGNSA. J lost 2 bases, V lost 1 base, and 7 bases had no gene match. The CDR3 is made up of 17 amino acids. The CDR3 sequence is CASSLGRSSGNTDTQYF. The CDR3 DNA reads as TGTGCCAGCAGCTTAGGCCGGTCTAGCGGGAACACAGATACGCAGTATTTT.

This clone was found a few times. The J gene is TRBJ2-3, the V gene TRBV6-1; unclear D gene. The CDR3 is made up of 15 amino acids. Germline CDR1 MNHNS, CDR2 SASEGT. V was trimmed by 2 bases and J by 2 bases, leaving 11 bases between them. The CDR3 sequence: CASSEQVGYTDTQYF. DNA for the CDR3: TGTGCCAGCAGTGAACAAGTGGGGTACACAGATACGCAGTATTTT.

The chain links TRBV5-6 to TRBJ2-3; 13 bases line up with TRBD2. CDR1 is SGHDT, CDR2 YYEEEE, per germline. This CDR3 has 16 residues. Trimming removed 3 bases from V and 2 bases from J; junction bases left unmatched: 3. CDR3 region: CASSSGLAGLTDTQYF. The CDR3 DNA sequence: TGTGCCAGCAGCTCGGGACTAGCGGGACTCACAGATACGCAGTATTTT.

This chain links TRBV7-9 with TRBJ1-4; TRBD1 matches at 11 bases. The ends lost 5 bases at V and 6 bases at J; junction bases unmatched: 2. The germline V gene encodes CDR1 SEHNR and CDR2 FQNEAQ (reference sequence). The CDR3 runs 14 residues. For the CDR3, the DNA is TGTGCCAGCAGCCCGGGACAGGGGGATGAAAAACTGTTTTTT. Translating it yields CASSPGQGDEKLFF.

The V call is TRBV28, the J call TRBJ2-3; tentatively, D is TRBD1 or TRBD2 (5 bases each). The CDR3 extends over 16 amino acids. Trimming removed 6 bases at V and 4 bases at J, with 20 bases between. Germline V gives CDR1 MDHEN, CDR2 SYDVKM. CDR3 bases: TGTGCCAGCAGCTTAGCGCGAGGGGTGAGCCCAGATACGCAGTATTTT. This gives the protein CASSLARGVSPDTQYF.

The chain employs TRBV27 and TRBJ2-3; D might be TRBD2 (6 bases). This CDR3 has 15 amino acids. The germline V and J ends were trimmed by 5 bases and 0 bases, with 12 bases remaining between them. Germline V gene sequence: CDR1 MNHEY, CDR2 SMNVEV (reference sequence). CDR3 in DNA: TGTGCCAGCAGTAGGCTAGCGACTAGCACAGATACGCAGTATTTT. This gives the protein CASSRLATSTDTQYF.

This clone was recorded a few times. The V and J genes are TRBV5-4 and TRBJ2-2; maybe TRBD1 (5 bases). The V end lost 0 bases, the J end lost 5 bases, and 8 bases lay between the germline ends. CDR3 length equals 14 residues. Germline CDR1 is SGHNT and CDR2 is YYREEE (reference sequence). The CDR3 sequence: CASSLDRKTGELFF. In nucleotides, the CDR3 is TGTGCCAGCAGCTTGGACAGGAAGACCGGGGAGCTGTTTTTT.

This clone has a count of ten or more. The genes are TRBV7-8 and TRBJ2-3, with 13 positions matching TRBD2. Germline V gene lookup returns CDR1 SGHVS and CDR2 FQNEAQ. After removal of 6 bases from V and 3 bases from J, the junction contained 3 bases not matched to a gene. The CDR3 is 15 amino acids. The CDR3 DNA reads TGTGCCAGCAGGTCGACTAGCGGGAGGACAGATACGCAGTATTTT. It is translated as CASRSTSGRTDTQYF.

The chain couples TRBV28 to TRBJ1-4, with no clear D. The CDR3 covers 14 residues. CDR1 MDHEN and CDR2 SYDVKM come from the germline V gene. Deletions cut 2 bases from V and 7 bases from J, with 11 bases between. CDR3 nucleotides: TGTGCCAGCAGTTTAGCCGGGCCTGGTGAAAAACTGTTTTTT. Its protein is CASSLAGPGEKLFF.

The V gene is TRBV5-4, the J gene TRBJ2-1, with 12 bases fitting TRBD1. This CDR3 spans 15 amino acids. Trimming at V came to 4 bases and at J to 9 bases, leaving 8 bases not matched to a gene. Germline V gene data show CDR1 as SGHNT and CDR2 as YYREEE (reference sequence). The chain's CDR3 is CASSAPGQGASEQFF. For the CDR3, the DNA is TGTGCCAGCAGCGCTCCGGGACAGGGGGCAAGTGAGCAGTTCTTC.

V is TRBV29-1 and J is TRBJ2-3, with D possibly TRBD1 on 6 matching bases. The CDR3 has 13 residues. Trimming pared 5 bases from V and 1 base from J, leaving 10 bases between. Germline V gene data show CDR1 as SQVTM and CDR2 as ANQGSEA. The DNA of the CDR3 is TGCAGCGTTCTGGGGGCCGGCACAGATACGCAGTATTTT. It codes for CSVLGAGTDTQYF.

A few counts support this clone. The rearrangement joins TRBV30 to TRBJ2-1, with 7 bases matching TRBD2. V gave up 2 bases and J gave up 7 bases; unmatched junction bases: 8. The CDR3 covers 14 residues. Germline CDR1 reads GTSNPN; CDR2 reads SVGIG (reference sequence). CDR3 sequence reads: CAWSYGGRGNEQFF. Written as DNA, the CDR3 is TGTGCCTGGAGTTATGGCGGGAGAGGTAATGAGCAGTTCTTC. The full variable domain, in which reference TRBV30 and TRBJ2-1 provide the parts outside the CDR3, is SQTIHQWPATLVQPVGSPLSLECTVEGTSNPNLYWYRQAAGRGLQLLFYSVGIGQISSEVPQNLSASRPQDRQFILSSKKLLLSDSGFYLCAWSYGGRGNEQFFGPGTRLTVL.

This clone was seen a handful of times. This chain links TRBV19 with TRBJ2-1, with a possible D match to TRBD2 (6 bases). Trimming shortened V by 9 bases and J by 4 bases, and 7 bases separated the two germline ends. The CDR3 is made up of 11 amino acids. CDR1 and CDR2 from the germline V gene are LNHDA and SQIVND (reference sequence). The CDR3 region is CASGGYNEQFF. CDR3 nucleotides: TGTGCCAGCGGGGGTTACAATGAGCAGTTCTTC.